The clone carrying this TCR beta chain was recorded only once. Assay used: immunoSEQ multiplex PCR; TCRdb lists only in-frame clones, some missing. The data show over 350,000 clones, more than 70% seen once. This record belongs to a study of blood T cell repertoires in COVID-19. Germline CDR1 is WSHSY and CDR2 is SAAADI. The CDR3 loop spans 12 amino acids. The ends were cut back, 6 bases at V and 4 bases at J, with 8 bases in the middle. This chain uses TRBV10-2 with TRBJ2-3, with D hard to call. Specimen: PBMCs or T cells enriched from blood (not recorded which). The sequence derives from a young woman who had recovered from COVID-19. This chain's CDR3 is CASSRLSDTQYF. The CDR3 region has the DNA TGCGCCAGCAGCCGACTTTCAGATACGCAGTATTTT.